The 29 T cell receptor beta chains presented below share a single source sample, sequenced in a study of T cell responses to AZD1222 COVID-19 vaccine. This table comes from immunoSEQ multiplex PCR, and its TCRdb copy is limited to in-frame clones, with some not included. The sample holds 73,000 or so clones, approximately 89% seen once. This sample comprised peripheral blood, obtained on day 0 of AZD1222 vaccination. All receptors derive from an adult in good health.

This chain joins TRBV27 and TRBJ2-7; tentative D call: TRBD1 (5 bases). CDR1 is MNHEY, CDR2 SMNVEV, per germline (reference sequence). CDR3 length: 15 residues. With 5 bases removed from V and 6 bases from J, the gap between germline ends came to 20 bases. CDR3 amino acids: CASSVDRPKNGEQYF. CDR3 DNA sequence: TGTGCCAGCAGTGTTGACAGACCGAAAAATGGCGAGCAGTACTTC.

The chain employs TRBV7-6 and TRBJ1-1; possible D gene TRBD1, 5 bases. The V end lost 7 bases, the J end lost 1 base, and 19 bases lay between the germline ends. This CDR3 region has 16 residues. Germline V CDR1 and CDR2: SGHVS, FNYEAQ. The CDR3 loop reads CASTRDAAGSNTEAFF. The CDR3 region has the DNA TGTGCCAGCACCCGGGACGCAGCTGGATCGAACACTGAAGCTTTCTTT.

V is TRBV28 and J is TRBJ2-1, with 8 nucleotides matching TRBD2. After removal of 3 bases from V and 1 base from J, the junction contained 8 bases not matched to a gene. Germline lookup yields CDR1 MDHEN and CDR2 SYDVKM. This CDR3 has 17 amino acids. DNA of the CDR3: TGTGCCAGCAGTTTGTATGCGGGACTAGATTCCTACAATGAGCAGTTCTTC. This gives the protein CASSLYAGLDSYNEQFF.

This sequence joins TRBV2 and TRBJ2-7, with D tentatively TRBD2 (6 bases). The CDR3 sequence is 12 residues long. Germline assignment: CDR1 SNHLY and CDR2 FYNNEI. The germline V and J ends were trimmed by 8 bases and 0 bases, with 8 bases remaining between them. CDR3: CASASASYEQYF. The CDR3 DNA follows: TGTGCCAGCGCTAGCGCCTCCTACGAGCAGTACTTC.

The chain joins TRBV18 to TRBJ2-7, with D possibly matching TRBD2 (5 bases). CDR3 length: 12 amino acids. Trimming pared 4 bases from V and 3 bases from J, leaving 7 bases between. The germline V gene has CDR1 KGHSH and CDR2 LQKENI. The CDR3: CASSLRDYEQYF. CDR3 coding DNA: TGTGCCAGCTCACTCCGGGACTACGAGCAGTACTTC.

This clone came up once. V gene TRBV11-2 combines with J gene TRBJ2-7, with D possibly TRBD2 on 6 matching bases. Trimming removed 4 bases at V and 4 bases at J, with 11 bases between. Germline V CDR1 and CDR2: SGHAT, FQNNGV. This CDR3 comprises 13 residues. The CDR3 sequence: CASSSRDFYEQYF. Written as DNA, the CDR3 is TGTGCCAGCAGCTCTCGGGACTTTTACGAGCAGTACTTC.

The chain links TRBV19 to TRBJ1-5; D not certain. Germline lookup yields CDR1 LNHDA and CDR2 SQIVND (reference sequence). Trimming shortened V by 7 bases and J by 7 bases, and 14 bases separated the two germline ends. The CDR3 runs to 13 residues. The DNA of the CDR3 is TGTGCCAGTACATCCGGGGAGCCGCAGCCCCAGCATTTT. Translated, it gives CASTSGEPQPQHF.

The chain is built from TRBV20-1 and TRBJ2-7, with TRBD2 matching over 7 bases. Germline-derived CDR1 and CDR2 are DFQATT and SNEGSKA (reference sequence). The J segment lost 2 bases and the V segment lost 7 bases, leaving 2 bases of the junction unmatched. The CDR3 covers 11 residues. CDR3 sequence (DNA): TGCAGTGGGCGGGGGACCTACGAGCAGTACTTC. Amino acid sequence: CSGRGTYEQYF.

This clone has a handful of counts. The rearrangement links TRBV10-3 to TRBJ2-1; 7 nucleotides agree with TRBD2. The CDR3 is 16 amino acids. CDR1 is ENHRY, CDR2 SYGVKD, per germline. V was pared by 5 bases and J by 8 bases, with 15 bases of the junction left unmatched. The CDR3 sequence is CAISQTAAGNSDEQFF. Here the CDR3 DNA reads TGTGCCATCAGTCAGACGGCAGCGGGGAATAGCGATGAGCAGTTCTTC.

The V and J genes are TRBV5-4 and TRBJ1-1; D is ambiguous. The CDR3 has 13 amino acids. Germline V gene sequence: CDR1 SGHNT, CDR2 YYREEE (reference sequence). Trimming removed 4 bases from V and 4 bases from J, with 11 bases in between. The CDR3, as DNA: TGTGCCAGCAGCCAGGTGGTGGGCACTGAAGCTTTCTTT. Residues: CASSQVVGTEAFF.

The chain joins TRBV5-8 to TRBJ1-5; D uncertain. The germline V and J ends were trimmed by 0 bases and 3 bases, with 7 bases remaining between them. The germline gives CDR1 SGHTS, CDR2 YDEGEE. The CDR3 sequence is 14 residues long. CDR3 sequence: CASSLEGNNQPQHF. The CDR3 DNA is TGTGCCAGCAGCTTGGAAGGGAACAATCAGCCCCAGCATTTT. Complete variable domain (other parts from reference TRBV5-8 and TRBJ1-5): EAGVTQSPTHLIKTRGQQATLRCSPISGHTSVYWYQQALGLGLQFLLWYDEGEERNRGNFPPRFSGRQFPNYSSELNVNALELEDSALYLCASSLEGNNQPQHFGDGTRLSIL.

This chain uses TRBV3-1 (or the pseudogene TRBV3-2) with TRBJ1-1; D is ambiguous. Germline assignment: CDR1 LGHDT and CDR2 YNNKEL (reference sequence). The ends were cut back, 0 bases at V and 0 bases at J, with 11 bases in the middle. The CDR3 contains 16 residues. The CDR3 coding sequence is TGTGCCAGCAGCCAAGAGGAGTCTCTCATGAACACTGAAGCTTTCTTT. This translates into CASSQEESLMNTEAFF.

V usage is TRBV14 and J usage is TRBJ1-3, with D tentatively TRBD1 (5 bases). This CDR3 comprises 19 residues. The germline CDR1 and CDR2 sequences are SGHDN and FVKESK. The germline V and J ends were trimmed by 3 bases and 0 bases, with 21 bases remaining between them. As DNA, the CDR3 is TGTGCCAGCAGCCACCAACATGAACTCGGGGACGGCTCTGGAAACACCATATATTTT. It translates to CASSHQHELGDGSGNTIYF.

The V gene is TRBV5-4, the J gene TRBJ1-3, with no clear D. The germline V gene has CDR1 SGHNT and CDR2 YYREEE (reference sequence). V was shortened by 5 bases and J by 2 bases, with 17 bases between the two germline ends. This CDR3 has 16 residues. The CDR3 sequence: CASRELDLPPGNTIYF. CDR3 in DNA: TGTGCCAGCAGAGAACTAGACCTACCCCCTGGAAACACCATATATTTT.

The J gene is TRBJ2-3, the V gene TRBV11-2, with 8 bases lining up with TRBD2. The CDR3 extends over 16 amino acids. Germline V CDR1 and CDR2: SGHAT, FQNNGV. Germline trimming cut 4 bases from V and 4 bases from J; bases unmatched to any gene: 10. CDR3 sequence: CASSSRAGVRSDTQYF. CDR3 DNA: TGTGCCAGCAGCTCCAGAGCGGGAGTGCGTTCAGATACGCAGTATTTT.

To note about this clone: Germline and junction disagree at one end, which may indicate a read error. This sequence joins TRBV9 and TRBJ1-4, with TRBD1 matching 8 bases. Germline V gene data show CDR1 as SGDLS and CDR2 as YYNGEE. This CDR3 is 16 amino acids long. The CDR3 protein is CASSVDDRGTSEKLFF. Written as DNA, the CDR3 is TGTGCCAGCAGCGTAGACGACAGGGGAACTAGTGAAAAACTGTTTTTT.

This CDR3 is CASSPGTSGRNEQYF. CDR3 nucleotide sequence: TGTGCCAGCAGTCCGGGGACTAGCGGGAGGAACGAGCAGTACTTC. The chain has TRBV27 and TRBJ2-7; TRBD2 aligns across 15 bases. With 5 bases clipped from V and 5 bases from J, the junction kept 4 bases outside the gene matches. CDR1 MNHEY and CDR2 SMNVEV come from the germline V gene (reference sequence). The CDR3 is 15 residues long.

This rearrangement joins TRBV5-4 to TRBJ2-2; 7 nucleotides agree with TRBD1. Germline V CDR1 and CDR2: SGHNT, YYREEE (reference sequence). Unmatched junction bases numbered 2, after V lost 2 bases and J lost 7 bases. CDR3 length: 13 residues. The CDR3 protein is CASSLRGRGELFF. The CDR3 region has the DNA TGTGCCAGCAGCTTAAGGGGGCGCGGGGAGCTGTTTTTT.

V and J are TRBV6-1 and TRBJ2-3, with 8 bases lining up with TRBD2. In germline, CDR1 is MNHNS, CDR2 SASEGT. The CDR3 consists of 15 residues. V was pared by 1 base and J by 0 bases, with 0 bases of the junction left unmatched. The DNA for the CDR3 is TGTGCCAGCAGTGAAGAGCGGGGGAGCACAGATACGCAGTATTTT. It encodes CASSEERGSTDTQYF.

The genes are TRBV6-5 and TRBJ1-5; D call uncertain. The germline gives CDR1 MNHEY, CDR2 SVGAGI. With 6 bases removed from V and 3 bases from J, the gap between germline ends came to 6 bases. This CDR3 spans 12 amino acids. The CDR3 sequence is CASSGTNQPQHF. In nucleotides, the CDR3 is TGTGCCAGCAGCGGCACCAATCAGCCCCAGCATTTT.

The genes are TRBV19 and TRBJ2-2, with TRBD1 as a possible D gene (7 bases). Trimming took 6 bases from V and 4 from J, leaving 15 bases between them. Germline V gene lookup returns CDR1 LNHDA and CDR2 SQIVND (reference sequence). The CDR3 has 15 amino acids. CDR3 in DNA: TGTGCCAGTAGGCGGAGGGACAGTTTCACCGGGGAGCTGTTTTTT. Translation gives CASRRRDSFTGELFF.

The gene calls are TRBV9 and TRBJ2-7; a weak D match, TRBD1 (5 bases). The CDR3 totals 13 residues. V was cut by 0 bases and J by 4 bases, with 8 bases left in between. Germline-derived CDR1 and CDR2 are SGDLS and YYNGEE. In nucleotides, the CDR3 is TGTGCCAGCAGCGTAGACCAGGGTTACGAGCAGTACTTC. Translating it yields CASSVDQGYEQYF.

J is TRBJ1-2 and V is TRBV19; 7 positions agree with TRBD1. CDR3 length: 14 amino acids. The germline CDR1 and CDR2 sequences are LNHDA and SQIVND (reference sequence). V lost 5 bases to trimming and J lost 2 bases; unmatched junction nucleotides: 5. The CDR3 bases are TGTGCCAGTAGTCAAAAGACAGGGAACTATGGCTACACCTTC. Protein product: CASSQKTGNYGYTF.

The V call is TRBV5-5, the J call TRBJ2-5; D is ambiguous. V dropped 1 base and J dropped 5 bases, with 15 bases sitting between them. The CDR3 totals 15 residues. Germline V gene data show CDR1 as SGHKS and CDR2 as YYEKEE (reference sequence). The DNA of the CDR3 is TGTGCCAGCAGCTTGTTAACTGGGCTCGGGGAGACCCAGTACTTC. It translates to CASSLLTGLGETQYF.

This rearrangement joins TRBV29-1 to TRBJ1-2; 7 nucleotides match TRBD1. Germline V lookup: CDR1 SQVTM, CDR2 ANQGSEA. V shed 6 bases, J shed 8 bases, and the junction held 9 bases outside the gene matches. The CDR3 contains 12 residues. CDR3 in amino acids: CSVDTGARGYTF. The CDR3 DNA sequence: TGCAGCGTGGATACAGGGGCTCGGGGCTACACCTTC.

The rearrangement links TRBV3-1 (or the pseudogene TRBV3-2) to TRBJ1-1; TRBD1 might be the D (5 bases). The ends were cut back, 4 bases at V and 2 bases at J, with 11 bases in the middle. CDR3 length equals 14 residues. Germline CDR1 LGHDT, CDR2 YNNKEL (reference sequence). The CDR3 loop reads CASSRFDSNTEAFF. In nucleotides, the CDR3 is TGTGCCAGCAGCCGGTTCGACAGTAACACTGAAGCTTTCTTT.

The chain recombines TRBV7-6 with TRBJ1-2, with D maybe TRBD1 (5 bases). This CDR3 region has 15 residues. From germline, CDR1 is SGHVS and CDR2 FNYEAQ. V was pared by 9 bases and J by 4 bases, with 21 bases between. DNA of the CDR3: TGTGCCAGTTCGCGAGGGCAGGGATATTCCTATGGCTACACCTTC. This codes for CASSRGQGYSYGYTF.

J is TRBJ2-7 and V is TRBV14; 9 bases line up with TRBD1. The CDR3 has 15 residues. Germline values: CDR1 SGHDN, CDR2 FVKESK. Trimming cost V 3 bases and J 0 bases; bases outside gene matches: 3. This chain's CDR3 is CASSHSGQGSYEQYF. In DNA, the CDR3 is TGTGCCAGCAGCCACTCGGGACAGGGCTCCTACGAGCAGTACTTC.

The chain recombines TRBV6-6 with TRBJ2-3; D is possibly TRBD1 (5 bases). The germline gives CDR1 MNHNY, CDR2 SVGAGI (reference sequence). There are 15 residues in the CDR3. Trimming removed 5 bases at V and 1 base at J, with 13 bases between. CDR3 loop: CASSPIGRGTDTQYF. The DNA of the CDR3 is TGTGCCAGCAGTCCAATCGGCAGGGGCACAGATACGCAGTATTTT.